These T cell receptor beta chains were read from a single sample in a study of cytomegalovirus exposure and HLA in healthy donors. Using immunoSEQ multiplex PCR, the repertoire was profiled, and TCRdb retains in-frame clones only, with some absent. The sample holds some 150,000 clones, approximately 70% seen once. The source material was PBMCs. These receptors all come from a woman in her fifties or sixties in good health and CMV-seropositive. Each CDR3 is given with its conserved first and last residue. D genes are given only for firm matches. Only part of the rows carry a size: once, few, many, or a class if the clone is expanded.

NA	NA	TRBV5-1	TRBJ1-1	CASSLTGYEKAFF	TGCGCCAGCAGCCTAACAGGCTATGAAAAGGCTTTCTTT
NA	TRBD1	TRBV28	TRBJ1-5	CASSRQGGQPQHF	TGTGCCAGCAGTCGACAGGGCGGTCAGCCCCAGCATTTT
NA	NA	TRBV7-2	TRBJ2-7	CASSWGGRDSNERYF	TGTGCCAGCAGCTGGGGTGGCAGGGATAGCAACGAGCGGTACTTC
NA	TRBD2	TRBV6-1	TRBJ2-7	CASSGRETSYEQYF	TGTGCCAGCAGTGGGCGGGAGACCTCCTACGAGCAGTACTTC
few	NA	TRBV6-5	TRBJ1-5	CASSYSSSNQPQHF	TGTGCCAGCAGTTACTCGAGTAGCAATCAGCCCCAGCATTTT
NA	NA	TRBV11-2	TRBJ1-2	CASSLDSGSRGYTF	TGTGCCAGCAGCTTAGATTCCGGGAGTCGTGGCTACACCTTC
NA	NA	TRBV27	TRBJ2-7	CASSLSARGLTYEQYF	TGTGCCAGCAGTTTATCAGCCAGGGGCCTTACCTACGAGCAGTACTTC
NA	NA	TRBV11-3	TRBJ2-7	CASSREGSEDYEQYF	TGTGCCAGCAGCAGAGAGGGCTCAGAGGATTACGAGCAGTACTTC
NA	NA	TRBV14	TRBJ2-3	CASSQGWGGATDTQYF	TGTGCCAGCAGCCAAGGTTGGGGCGGTGCCACAGATACGCAGTATTTT
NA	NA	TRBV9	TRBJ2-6	CASSVWAGSGANVLTF	TGTGCCAGCAGCGTATGGGCGGGCTCTGGGGCCAACGTCCTGACTTTC
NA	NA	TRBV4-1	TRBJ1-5	CASSPIVSNQPQHF	TGCGCCAGCAGCCCCATAGTCAGCAATCAGCCCCAGCATTTT
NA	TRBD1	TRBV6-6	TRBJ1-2	CASNKGQGVNGYTF	TGTGCCAGCAATAAGGGACAGGGGGTGAATGGCTACACCTTC
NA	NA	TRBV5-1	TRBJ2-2	CASSPTGTGELFF	TGCGCCAGCAGCCCAACAGGAACCGGGGAGCTGTTTTTT
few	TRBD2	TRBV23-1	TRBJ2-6	CASYIRRSHFGTSGMSGANVLTF	TGCGCCAGCTATATACGACGCAGTCATTTTGGGACTAGCGGGATGTCCGGGGCCAACGTCCTGACTTTC
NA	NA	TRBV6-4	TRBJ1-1	CASSSDLRTEAFF	TGTGCCAGCAGTTCCGACTTGAGGACTGAAGCTTTCTTT
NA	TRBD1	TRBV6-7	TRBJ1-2	CASSRGDRGNYGYTF	TGTGCCAGCAGTAGGGGGGACAGGGGAAACTATGGCTACACCTTC
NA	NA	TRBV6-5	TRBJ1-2	CASSYRLDRNYGYTF	TGTGCCAGCAGTTACCGGTTGGACAGAAACTATGGCTACACCTTC
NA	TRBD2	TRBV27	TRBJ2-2	CASSQSGANTGELFF	TGTGCCAGCAGTCAGAGCGGGGCGAACACCGGGGAGCTGTTTTTT
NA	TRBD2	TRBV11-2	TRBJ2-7	CASSLDPAGIYEQYF	TGTGCCAGCAGCTTAGATCCAGCGGGGATCTACGAGCAGTACTTC